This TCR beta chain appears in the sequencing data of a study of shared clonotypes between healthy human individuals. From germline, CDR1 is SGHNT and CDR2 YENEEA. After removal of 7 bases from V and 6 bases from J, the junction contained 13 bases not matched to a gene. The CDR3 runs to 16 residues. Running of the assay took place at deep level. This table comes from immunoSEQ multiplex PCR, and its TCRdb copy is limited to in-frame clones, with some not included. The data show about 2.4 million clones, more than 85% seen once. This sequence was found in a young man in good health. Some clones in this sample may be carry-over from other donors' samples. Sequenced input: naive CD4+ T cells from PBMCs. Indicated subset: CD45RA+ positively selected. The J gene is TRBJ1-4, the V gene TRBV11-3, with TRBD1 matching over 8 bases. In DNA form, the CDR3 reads TGTGCCAGCACCGCCGGACGGACAGGGCGAGATGAAAAACTGTTTTTT. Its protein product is CASTAGRTGRDEKLFF.